These T cell receptor beta chains were read from a single sample in a study of control samples from healthy donors and cancer patients. Assay used: immunoSEQ multiplex PCR; TCRdb lists only in-frame clones, some missing. This table holds around 200,000 clones, roughly 94% found once. Material for sequencing was blood. The receptors were sampled from a man between 50 and 59 years old in good health. The CDR3 runs from the conserved cysteine through the conserved F or W. D genes are given only for firm matches.

D | V | CDR3
- | TRBV24-1 | CATSDFGENEQFF
TRBD1 | TRBV6-6 | CASSPGTGPNEKLFF
- | TRBV5-4 | CASSKIGQQETQYF
TRBD1 | TRBV6-5 | CASSYTRGPGEQYF
- | TRBV5-3 | CARSPGWAPDSYNSPLHF
TRBD1 | TRBV7-9 | CASSSGQGIGYGYTF
TRBD2 | TRBV3-1/TRBV3-2 | CASNWGGITDTQYF
- | TRBV19 | CASSIVELGGNEQFF
TRBD1 | TRBV6-6 | CASSKGQGNTEAFF
- | TRBV7-2 | CASSLSTGVNTGELFF
- | TRBV11-2 | CASSFMGRGTDTQYF
- | TRBV6-5 | CASSRIRDGTYEQYF
- | TRBV28 | CASSSRTYGYTF
- | TRBV7-9 | CASSLTGTVEAYNEQFF
TRBD1 | TRBV7-9 | CASSPRTGRLTGELFF
- | TRBV3-1/TRBV3-2 | CASSQQGLKLFF
TRBD1 | TRBV4-3 | CASSHGQGGYEQYF
- | TRBV5-1 | CASSVVSGANVLTF
TRBD1 | TRBV29-1 | CSVGGQVETGYTF
- | TRBV12-3/TRBV12-4 | CAFRGHGKTIYF
- | TRBV5-1 | CASKKAGAPSGTEAFF
- | TRBV7-9 | CASSLVTSASPLHF
- | TRBV19 | CASSIAVTGYEQYF
- | TRBV6-5 | CASSYQGGVNTEAFF
- | TRBV28 | CASFDRITSTDTQYF
- | TRBV27 | CASSLGGGGTEAFF
- | TRBV18 | CASSGGQETQYF
- | TRBV19 | CASSILDGRTRNQPQHF
TRBD2 | TRBV5-4 | CASSSPSGGQNIQYF
- | TRBV28 | CASSFPGGGTDTQYF
TRBD2 | TRBV11-2 | CASSFPKAGGQDTQYF
- | TRBV29-1 | CSVAEGMNTEAFF
TRBD1 | TRBV7-9 | CASAPQGRDSQPQHF
- | TRBV15 | CATSRVRGSYEQYF
TRBD2 | TRBV6-2/TRBV6-3 | CASSYGLARYNEQFF
- | TRBV5-1 | CASGPQGFQETQYF
- | TRBV5-1 | CASSSNGDMNTEAFF
- | TRBV2 | CASSATVYQETQYF
- | TRBV24-1 | CATSDSEPGTTTYYEQYF
- | TRBV3-1/TRBV3-2 | CASSQRNANSPLHF
- | TRBV27 | CASSPRPSNEKLFF
- | TRBV27 | CASSSNTLGTQYF
- | TRBV6-2/TRBV6-3 | CASSYRAGRVTGYTF
- | TRBV9 | CASSDEGDTEAFF
- | TRBV3-1/TRBV3-2 | CASSHGRNTEAFF
- | TRBV5-6 | CASSLSGEKLFF
- | TRBV6-5 | CASSLRHSDYGYTF
TRBD2 | TRBV7-8 | CASSLDTSASQETQYF
- | TRBV30 | CAWRVPFLRETGGYTF
TRBD1 | TRBV2 | CASSERGRTEAFF
- | TRBV7-2 | CASSFWDGPIGYTF
- | TRBV6-5 | CASTSRGWNTEAFF
TRBD2 | TRBV3-1/TRBV3-2 | CASRERGSETQYF
TRBD2 | TRBV18 | CASSPTGTSGRQETQYF
TRBD1 | TRBV4-1 | CASSQEDRGPGYTF
- | TRBV4-3 | CASSRENRDNSPLHF
- | TRBV3-1/TRBV3-2 | CASSQARGAPYEQYF